This T cell receptor beta chain was sequenced for a study of T cell changes during pregnancy in multiple sclerosis. This CDR3 comprises 15 residues. Trimming cost V 3 bases and J 2 bases; bases outside gene matches: 3. The germline CDR1 and CDR2 sequences are SNHLY and FYNNEI. Produced via immunoSEQ multiplex PCR; TCRdb's table is partial and in-frame only. The repertoire holds under 45,000 clones, with 90% to 95% as singletons. The chain employs TRBV2 and TRBJ1-2, with TRBD1 matching 10 bases. The receptor's source is a female donor with multiple sclerosis, enrolled in a pregnancy study. The sequences come from CD8+ T cells from peripheral blood mononuclear cells, collected in the third trimester of pregnancy. CDR3 nucleotide sequence: TGTGCCAGCAGTGAGACAGGGGGCGGGAACTATGGCTACACCTTC. Translating it yields CASSETGGGNYGYTF.